The 30 T cell receptor beta chains reported below all come from one sample, sequenced in a study of regulatory T cells in long-lasting Graves disease. Time point in this sample: persistent/refractory GD, antithyroid drugs over 5 years with positive TRAb. With RNA extracted from PBMCs as input, the TCR library was made. Arm-PCR of CDR3 regions with iRepertoire HTBI primers generated TCR beta libraries. Via MiXCR, TCRdb re-called the multiplex PCR reads, giving one row per CDR3 protein. This repertoire shows about 470,000 distinct CDR3 sequences, 20% to 25% found once; its top ten account for about 8.3%. The sample here was peripheral blood mononuclear cells (PBMCs), taken when the disease was refractory, from a patient treated with antithyroid drugs. These receptors were obtained from a female donor with Graves disease.

This clonotype was picked up many times. The rearrangement joins TRBV2 to TRBJ1-5, with TRBD1 identical over 7 bases. CDR3 length equals 15 residues. Germline trimming cut 7 bases from V and 7 bases from J; bases unmatched to any gene: 13. Germline V gene sequence: CDR1 SNHLY, CDR2 FYNNEI. The DNA of the CDR3 is TGTGCCAGCACTATACAGGGGTATGAAGGACAGCCCCAGCATTTT. Protein product: CASTIQGYEGQPQHF. Full variable domain (rest looked up from reference TRBV2 and TRBJ1-5): EPEVTQTPSHQVTQMGQEVILRCVPISNHLYFYWYRQILGQKVEFLVSFYNNEISEKSEIFDDQFSVERPDGSNFTLKIRSTKLEDSAMYFCASTIQGYEGQPQHFGDGTRLSIL.

Concerning this clonotype: Possible read error: a much larger clone is one base away. The rearrangement links TRBV10-2 to TRBJ2-2, with D unresolved. The CDR3 loop spans 17 amino acids. Germline V gives CDR1 WSHSY, CDR2 SAAADI. CDR3 sequence (DNA): TGCGTCAGCAGTGTAGAGGACGGCACCTCAAACACCGGGGAGCTGTTTTTT. Its translation: CVSSVEDGTSNTGELFF.

This clonotype was observed many times. The gene calls are TRBV30 and TRBJ1-5; the match to TRBD1 covers 8 bases. This CDR3 is built from 15 residues. From germline, CDR1 is GTSNPN and CDR2 SVGIG (reference sequence). V gave up 2 bases and J gave up 3 bases; unmatched junction bases: 6. This chain's CDR3 is CAWSSDRAINQPQHF. CDR3 bases: TGTGCCTGGAGTTCGGACAGGGCGATCAATCAGCCCCAGCATTTT. Based on the CDR3 plus reference TRBV30 and TRBJ1-5, the full variable domain is SQTIHQWPATLVQPVGSPLSLECTVEGTSNPNLYWYRQAAGRGLQLLFYSVGIGQISSEVPQNLSASRPQDRQFILSSKKLLLSDSGFYLCAWSSDRAINQPQHFGDGTRLSIL.

As concerns this clonotype: This may be a read error: a much more frequent sequence differs by one nucleotide. The DNA for the CDR3 is TGTGCCGGCAGTTCAGCGGGAGGTACCCACGAGCAGTACTTC. Translation: CAGSSAGGTHEQYF. The chain is built from TRBV6-2 or TRBV6-3 and TRBJ2-7; TRBD2 matches at 9 bases. The V gene's germline CDR1 is MNHEY and CDR2 SVGEGT. The CDR3 is made up of 14 amino acids.

This clonotype was seen repeatedly, ten times or more. V is TRBV5-6 and J is TRBJ2-2; no clear D. Germline assignment: CDR1 SGHDT and CDR2 YYEEEE. CDR3 length equals 12 residues. The V end lost 4 bases, the J end lost 5 bases, and 6 bases lay between the germline ends. The chain's CDR3 is CASSLWTGELFF. The DNA of the CDR3 is TGTGCCAGCAGCCTCTGGACCGGGGAGCTGTTTTTT.

Ten or more counts support this clonotype. The chain joins TRBV6-1 to TRBJ2-7; 9 nucleotides match TRBD2. The CDR3 length is 17 residues. CDR1 MNHNS and CDR2 SASEGT come from the germline V gene. The V gene end was trimmed by 6 bases and the J gene end by 1 base; junction bases not matched to a gene: 13. The CDR3 bases are TGTGCCAGCAGAGTTAATAGCGGGAGAAGCGGTTCCTACGAGCAGTACTTC. Its translation is CASRVNSGRSGSYEQYF.

This clonotype was recorded many times. The gene calls are TRBV6-1 and TRBJ2-7; TRBD2 agrees at 7 bases. Germline V gives CDR1 MNHNS, CDR2 SASEGT. V lost 6 bases to trimming and J lost 3 bases; unmatched junction nucleotides: 11. CDR3 size: 15 residues. CDR3 sequence reads: CASRHSSAGNYEQYF. The DNA of the CDR3 is TGTGCCAGCAGGCACTCATCAGCGGGAAACTACGAGCAGTACTTC.

Ten or more counts support this clonotype. In nucleotides, the CDR3 is TGTGCCTGGACTCTGACTAGCGGGAGGCCCAGCACCGGGGAGCTGTTTTTT. Residues: CAWTLTSGRPSTGELFF. The rearrangement uses TRBV30 and TRBJ2-2; TRBD2 matches at 13 bases. The CDR3 covers 17 residues. The germline gives CDR1 GTSNPN, CDR2 SVGIG (reference sequence). V trimming: 4 bases; J trimming: 4 bases; junction bases outside the gene matches: 9.

J is TRBJ2-1 and V is TRBV28; 9 nucleotides align to TRBD1. CDR3 size: 19 residues. The trim removed 0 bases at V and 4 bases at J, leaving 13 bases unmatched. Germline-derived CDR1 and CDR2 are MDHEN and SYDVKM. The CDR3: CASSLWDRGRLRTYNEQFF. CDR3 DNA sequence: TGTGCCAGCAGTTTATGGGACAGGGGACGACTCCGTACTTACAATGAGCAGTTCTTC.

This clonotype was observed a few times. The gene calls are TRBV20-1 and TRBJ2-7, with unresolved D. Trimming removed 0 bases from V and 0 bases from J, with 12 bases in between. CDR3 length: 15 amino acids. Germline-derived CDR1 and CDR2 are DFQATT and SNEGSKA (reference sequence). For the CDR3, the DNA is TGCAGTGCTAGAGATCTGGGGATATCCTCCTACGAGCAGTACTTC. Protein sequence: CSARDLGISSYEQYF.

This clonotype was seen at least ten times. V usage is TRBV11-2 and J usage is TRBJ2-5; the D gene is possibly TRBD2 (6 bases). In germline, CDR1 is SGHAT, CDR2 FQNNGV. The V end lost 7 bases, the J end lost 0 bases, and 9 bases lay between the germline ends. CDR3 size: 13 residues. Here the CDR3 reads CASTGRYQETQYF. The CDR3 DNA reads TGTGCCAGCACAGGGAGGTACCAAGAGACCCAGTACTTC.

This clonotype has ten or more counts. This chain uses TRBV5-1 with TRBJ2-7, with D perhaps TRBD1 (5 bases). Between the trimmed V and J ends, which lost 4 bases and 0 bases, there was a span of 14 bases. The CDR3 spans 15 residues. In germline, CDR1 is SGHRS, CDR2 YFSETQ. This chain's CDR3 is CASSIQGVGSYEQYF. CDR3 bases: TGCGCCAGCAGCATCCAGGGTGTGGGCTCCTACGAGCAGTACTTC.

The rearrangement links TRBV29-1 to TRBJ2-7; D gene uncertain. The ends were cut back, 7 bases at V and 3 bases at J, with 10 bases in the middle. The CDR3 loop spans 11 amino acids. Germline V lookup: CDR1 SQVTM, CDR2 ANQGSEA. CDR3 bases: TGCAGCGCCCATGGGCTCTACGAGCAGTACTTC. Encoded protein: CSAHGLYEQYF.

Points on this clonotype: One junction end disagrees with the germline gene, perhaps due to a read error. CDR3 region: CSASPPGTGEQLF. CDR3 nucleotide sequence: TGCAGTGCTAGCCCTCCCGGGACAGGGGAGCAGCTCTTC. The rearrangement joins TRBV20-1 to TRBJ2-4; TRBD1 matches 10 bases. CDR3 length: 13 residues. From germline, CDR1 is DFQATT and CDR2 SNEGSKA (reference sequence).

The rearrangement uses TRBV7-6 and TRBJ2-7, with TRBD2 as a possible D gene (7 bases). Germline V lookup: CDR1 SGHVS, CDR2 FNYEAQ. There are 15 residues in the CDR3. Between the trimmed V and J ends, which lost 5 bases and 5 bases, there was a span of 19 bases. CDR3 in amino acids: CASSQGGGAPHEQYF. The DNA of the CDR3 is TGTGCCAGCAGCCAAGGGGGGGGAGCCCCCCACGAGCAGTACTTC.

This clonotype was counted at least ten times. This chain uses TRBV12-3 or TRBV12-4 with TRBJ1-6; a possible D gene is TRBD1 (5 bases). The CDR3 length is 13 residues. Trimming stripped 3 bases from V and 8 bases from J, with 8 bases between. This chain's CDR3 is CASSFQGDSPLHF. CDR3 coding DNA: TGTGCCAGCAGTTTTCAGGGTGATTCACCCCTCCACTTT.

This clonotype occurred many times. V and J are TRBV2 and TRBJ2-7, with 8 nucleotides matching TRBD1. The CDR3 spans 14 residues. CDR1 and CDR2 from the germline V gene are SNHLY and FYNNEI. With V trimmed by 7 bases and J by 1 base, 6 bases remained unmatched. This CDR3 reads CASNGQGPSYEQYF. In DNA form, the CDR3 reads TGTGCCAGCAACGGACAGGGCCCTTCCTACGAGCAGTACTTC. The complete variable domain, with remaining parts taken from reference TRBV2 and TRBJ2-7, reads EPEVTQTPSHQVTQMGQEVILRCVPISNHLYFYWYRQILGQKVEFLVSFYNNEISEKSEIFDDQFSVERPDGSNFTLKIRSTKLEDSAMYFCASNGQGPSYEQYFGPGTRLTVT.

The table lists this clonotype with many counts. The CDR3 DNA is TGTGCCAGCTCCTTCACCAAGGGAGAGCAGTACTTC. Translated, it gives CASSFTKGEQYF. The gene calls are TRBV25-1 and TRBJ2-7; D is unresolved. Deletions cut 8 bases from V and 7 bases from J, with 15 bases between. Germline CDR1 reads MGHDK; CDR2 reads SYGVNS. This CDR3 contains 12 residues.

This chain connects TRBV2 to TRBJ1-1; D is unclear. The CDR3 is 12 residues long. From germline, CDR1 is SNHLY and CDR2 FYNNEI. V was shortened by 10 bases and J by 0 bases, with 9 bases between the two germline ends. CDR3 nucleotides: TGTGCCACCCTTCAAATGAACACTGAAGCTTTCTTT. Protein: CATLQMNTEAFF.

On this clonotype: With a far larger clone one base away, a read error is the likely cause. The V call is TRBV11-3, the J call TRBJ1-2; D ambiguous. There are 12 residues in the CDR3. Germline loops: CDR1 SGHNT, CDR2 YENEEA. The V end lost 4 bases, the J end lost 8 bases, and 11 bases lay between the germline ends. CDR3 sequence (DNA): TGTGCCAGCAGCTCAGGTTTTGGGGGCTACACCTTC. It specifies CASSSGFGGYTF.

The chain has TRBV2 and TRBJ2-1; D is ambiguous. The CDR3 is made up of 17 amino acids. V lost 1 base and J 8 bases, leaving 21 bases between the germline ends. Per germline, CDR1 SNHLY and CDR2 FYNNEI. The CDR3 here is CASSEEGSQMTSDEQFF. CDR3 nucleotides: TGTGCCAGCAGTGAAGAGGGTTCGCAGATGACCAGCGATGAGCAGTTCTTC.

This clonotype showed up many times. This chain uses TRBV6-5 with TRBJ1-1; D gene unclear. The V gene lost 4 bases and the J gene lost 1 base, with 16 bases spanning the gap. There are 16 residues in the CDR3. Germline CDR1 reads MNHEY; CDR2 reads SVGAGI. The CDR3: CASSSTGPMGNTEAFF. The CDR3 DNA sequence: TGTGCCAGCAGTTCCACGGGCCCAATGGGGAACACTGAAGCTTTCTTT.

The chain combines TRBV5-8 with TRBJ1-2; no reliable D call. Deletions cut 5 bases from V and 3 bases from J, with 8 bases between. The CDR3 contains 12 residues. CDR1 and CDR2 (germline): SGHTS, YDEGEE. DNA of the CDR3: TGTGCCAGCAGAGTAGGTTACTATGGCTACACCTTC. Protein sequence: CASRVGYYGYTF.

This chain connects TRBV20-1 to TRBJ1-5, with 11 bases identical to TRBD1. The germline CDR1 and CDR2 sequences are DFQATT and SNEGSKA (reference sequence). CDR3 length equals 17 residues. V lost 1 base, J lost 0 bases, and 5 bases stayed unmatched. The CDR3 DNA is TGCAGTGCTAGAGGGACAGGGGGCCTGTATAGCAATCAGCCCCAGCATTTT. Its protein product is CSARGTGGLYSNQPQHF.

At least ten counts were recorded for this clonotype. J is TRBJ2-7 and V is TRBV6-1; D perhaps matches TRBD1 (5 bases). Trimming removed 10 bases at V and 2 bases at J, with 12 bases between. Germline V CDR1 and CDR2: MNHNS, SASEGT. CDR3 length: 12 amino acids. CDR3 region: CATLDSPYEQYF. CDR3 bases: TGTGCCACCCTAGACAGTCCCTACGAGCAGTACTTC.

This clonotype showed up many times. This rearrangement joins TRBV20-1 to TRBJ2-7; 9 bases map to TRBD2. The CDR3 is 14 amino acids. Germline V gene sequence: CDR1 DFQATT, CDR2 SNEGSKA (reference sequence). The V segment lost 6 bases and the J segment 4 bases; nucleotides outside the gene matches: 10. The CDR3 region is CSAKPGLADYEQYF. For the CDR3, the DNA is TGCAGTGCAAAGCCGGGACTAGCTGATTACGAGCAGTACTTC.

The chain joins TRBV30 to TRBJ1-6; D might be TRBD1 (6 bases). V was shortened by 0 bases and J by 7 bases, with 10 bases between the two germline ends. Germline loops: CDR1 GTSNPN, CDR2 SVGIG (reference sequence). CDR3 size: 14 residues. The CDR3 DNA sequence: TGTGCCTGGAGTGTAAGGCAGGGGAATTCACCCCTCCACTTT. Amino acid sequence: CAWSVRQGNSPLHF.

The genes are TRBV27 and TRBJ2-3, with a tentative D call TRBD1 (5 bases). CDR1 and CDR2 (germline): MNHEY, SMNVEV (reference sequence). V was clipped by 5 bases and J by 2 bases, with 14 bases between them. The CDR3 has 15 amino acids. The CDR3 region has the DNA TGTGCCAGCAGTCCCCTAGGACACAACACAGATACGCAGTATTTT. This translates into CASSPLGHNTDTQYF.

Ten or more counts support this clonotype. J is TRBJ2-5 and V is TRBV11-2, with D perhaps TRBD2 (7 bases). The V end lost 5 bases, the J end lost 5 bases, and 21 bases lay between the germline ends. Germline V lookup: CDR1 SGHAT, CDR2 FQNNGV. The CDR3 length is 16 residues. The CDR3 sequence is CASSGAGSTRGETQYF. The CDR3 DNA follows: TGTGCCAGCAGCGGAGCGGGAAGCACTAGGGGGGAGACCCAGTACTTC.

This clonotype was counted at least ten times. J is TRBJ1-1 and V is TRBV20-1, with TRBD1 matching over 7 bases. The CDR3 has 15 amino acids. Trimming at V came to 1 base and at J to 4 bases, leaving 9 bases not matched to a gene. Germline V lookup: CDR1 DFQATT, CDR2 SNEGSKA (reference sequence). CDR3 residues: CSARARRQGSTEAFF. In nucleotides, the CDR3 is TGCAGTGCTAGAGCAAGAAGACAGGGAAGCACTGAAGCTTTCTTT.